This T cell receptor (beta chain) was identified in a study of PD-1 blockade in classical Hodgkin lymphoma. General observations from the study: What drove the repertoire differences, possibly disease activity or prior therapy, has not been defined. A reduction in baseline TCR diversity was reportedly seen in newly diagnosed patients relative to healthy donors.

Sequenced by immunoSEQ multiplex PCR; TCRdb stores in-frame clones only, minus some. The sample includes about 36,000 clones, around 89% of them seen just once. Time point indicated: newly diagnosed, previously untreated cHL patient sample. Thawed PBMCs were the source of CD4+ T cells, purified by magnetic negative selection. This CDR3 contains 15 residues. After removal of 4 bases from V and 5 bases from J, the junction contained 4 bases not matched to a gene. Per the germline V gene, CDR1 is MDHEN and CDR2 is SYDVKM. About this clone: Its specificity is unknown.

The rearrangement joins TRBV28 to TRBJ2-1; TRBD1 matches at 11 bases. Sample: CD4+ T cells from blood. This TCR was recovered from a human donor with classical Hodgkin lymphoma. The CDR3 DNA follows: TGTGCCAGCAGTTCACCGGGACAGGGGGACAATGAGCAGTTCTTC. Translating it yields CASSSPGQGDNEQFF.